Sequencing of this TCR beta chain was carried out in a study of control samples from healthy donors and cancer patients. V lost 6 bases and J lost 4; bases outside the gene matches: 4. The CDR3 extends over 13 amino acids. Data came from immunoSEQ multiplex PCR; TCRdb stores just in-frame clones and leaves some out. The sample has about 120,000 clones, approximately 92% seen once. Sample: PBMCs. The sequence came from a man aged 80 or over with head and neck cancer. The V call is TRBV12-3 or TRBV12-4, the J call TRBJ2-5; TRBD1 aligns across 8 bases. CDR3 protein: CASRQTGGETQYF. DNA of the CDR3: TGTGCCAGCAGACAAACAGGGGGAGAGACCCAGTACTTC.